This T cell receptor (beta chain) was recorded in a study of CD8 T cells in Susac syndrome. Trimming took 0 bases from V and 1 from J, leaving 15 bases between them. Germline lookup yields CDR1 LGHDT and CDR2 YNNKEL (reference sequence). CDR3 length: 17 amino acids. The RNA, about 0.5 to 1 ug, was put through reverse transcription using random hexamers. TCRdb reanalysed the immunoSEQ multiplex PCR reads using MiXCR and keeps one entry per CDR3 protein. This table holds about 120,000 distinct CDR3 sequences, 96% found once. The sequencing input was CD4+ T cells from PBMCs. This sequence joins TRBV3-1 and TRBJ1-1; a possible D gene is TRBD1 (5 bases). The origin of this receptor is a human donor with Susac syndrome. The CDR3 bases are TGTGCCAGCAGCCAAGATCTGGCAGGGAGGAGGAACACTGAAGCTTTCTTT. Its translation is CASSQDLAGRRNTEAFF.